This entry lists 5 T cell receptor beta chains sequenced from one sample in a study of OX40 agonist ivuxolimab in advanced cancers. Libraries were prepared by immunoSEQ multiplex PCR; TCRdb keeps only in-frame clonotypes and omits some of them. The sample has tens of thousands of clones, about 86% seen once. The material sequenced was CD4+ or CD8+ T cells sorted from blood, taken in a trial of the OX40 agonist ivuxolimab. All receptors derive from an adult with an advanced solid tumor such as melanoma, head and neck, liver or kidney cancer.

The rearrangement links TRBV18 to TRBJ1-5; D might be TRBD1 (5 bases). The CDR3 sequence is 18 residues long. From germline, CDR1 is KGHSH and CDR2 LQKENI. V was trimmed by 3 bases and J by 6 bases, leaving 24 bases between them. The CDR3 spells CASSPGLGLGVRIQPQHF. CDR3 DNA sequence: TGTGCCAGCTCACCGGGCCTGGGGTTAGGGGTCCGAATTCAGCCCCAGCATTTT.

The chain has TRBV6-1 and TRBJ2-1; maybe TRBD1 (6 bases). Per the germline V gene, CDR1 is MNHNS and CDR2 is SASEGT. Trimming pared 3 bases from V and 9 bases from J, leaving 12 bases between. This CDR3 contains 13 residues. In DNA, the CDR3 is TGTGCCAGCAGTGATCCAGGGGTTAGTGAGCAGTTCTTC. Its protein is CASSDPGVSEQFF.

CDR3 bases: TGCGCCAGCAGCCAAGATCGGGGGGCGACGGGAGAGACCCAGTACTTC. The encoded protein is CASSQDRGATGETQYF. J is TRBJ2-5 and V is TRBV4-1; D is perhaps TRBD2 (7 bases). The V and J ends lost 0 bases and 4 bases respectively, with 15 bases between them. The CDR3 runs 16 residues. Per germline, CDR1 MGHRA and CDR2 YSYEKL.

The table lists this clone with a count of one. The DNA of the CDR3 is TGCGCCAGCAGCTTGATTAGGAGGCCTAACTATGGCTACACCTTC. It translates to CASSLIRRPNYGYTF. The chain recombines TRBV5-1 with TRBJ1-2; D uncertain. This CDR3 region has 15 residues. CDR1 and CDR2 from the germline V gene are SGHRS and YFSETQ. The germline V and J ends were trimmed by 1 base and 0 bases, with 10 bases remaining between them.

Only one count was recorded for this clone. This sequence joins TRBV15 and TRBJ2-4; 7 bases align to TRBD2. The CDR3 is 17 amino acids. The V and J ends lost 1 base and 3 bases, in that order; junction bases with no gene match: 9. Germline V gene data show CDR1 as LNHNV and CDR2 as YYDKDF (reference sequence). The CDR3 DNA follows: TGTGCCACCAGCAGAGCCTCTAGGTGGGAGGGCAAAAACATTCAGTACTTC. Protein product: CATSRASRWEGKNIQYF. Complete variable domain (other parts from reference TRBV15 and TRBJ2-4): DAMVIQNPRYQVTQFGKPVTLSCSQTLNHNVMYWYQQKSSQAPKLLFHYYDKDFNNEADTPDNFQSRRPNTSFCFLDIRSPGLGDTAMYLCATSRASRWEGKNIQYFGAGTRLSVL.